This T cell receptor beta chain was sequenced in a study of post-analysis software for immune sequencing data. Background on the study: Courses of disease covered relapsing-remitting, secondary progressive and progressive-relapsing multiple sclerosis. Overall study findings and caveats: The normalized Chao1 diversity of multiple sclerosis patients was significantly lower than that of controls. TRBV segments more frequent in patients than in controls numbered roughly five and included TRBV5-6, TRBV5-1 and TRBV20-1.

Germline V CDR1 and CDR2: SGDLS, YYNGEE. This CDR3 spans 15 amino acids. With V trimmed by 4 bases and J by 7 bases, 6 bases remained unmatched. In the case of this clonotype: What it binds is unknown.

Unique molecular identifiers were present in the TCR beta cDNA libraries. Around 500,000 cDNA molecules were recovered from an input of about 0.95 to 11 million T cells. TCRdb independently ran MiXCR on the PCR reads; one entry per CDR3 protein. The table includes roughly 650,000 distinct CDR3 sequences, 55% to 60% detected once. Sequencing was performed on blood. This TCR derives from a girl aged 2-10 years with multiple sclerosis. The V and J genes are TRBV9 and TRBJ1-6; TRBD1 matches at 9 bases. CDR3 sequence (DNA): TGTGCCAGCAGCCCTCCTACAGGGGGCAATTCACCCCTCCACTTT. It is translated as CASSPPTGGNSPLHF.